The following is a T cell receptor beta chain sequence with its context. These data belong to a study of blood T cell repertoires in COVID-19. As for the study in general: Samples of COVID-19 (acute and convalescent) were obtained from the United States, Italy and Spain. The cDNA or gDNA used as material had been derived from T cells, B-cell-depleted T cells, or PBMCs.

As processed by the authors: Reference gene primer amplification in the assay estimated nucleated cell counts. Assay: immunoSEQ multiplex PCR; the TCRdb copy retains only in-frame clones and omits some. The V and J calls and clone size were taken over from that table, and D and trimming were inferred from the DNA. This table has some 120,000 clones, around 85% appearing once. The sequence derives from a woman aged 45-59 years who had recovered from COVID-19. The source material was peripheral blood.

The DNA of the CDR3 is TGTGCCAGCAGCCTGGGACAGGGAGGGATGATTCAGTACTTC. Protein product: CASSLGQGGMIQYF. V and J are TRBV7-8 and TRBJ2-7, with 9 bases identical to TRBD1. Germline V CDR1 and CDR2: SGHVS, FQNEAQ. The ends lost 5 bases at V and 10 bases at J; junction bases unmatched: 12. The CDR3 consists of 14 residues.